This TCR beta chain appears in the sequencing data of a study of beta chain features in type 1 diabetes. Whole-study results and caveats: Fewer insertions but more deletions were seen at VDJ junctions in type 1 diabetes patients. All four CD4+ subsets from Type 1 diabetes patients carried moderately but significantly shorter TCRB CDR3s.

Per the germline V gene, CDR1 is SEHNR and CDR2 is FQNEAQ (reference sequence). Trimming cost V 10 bases and J 4 bases; bases outside gene matches: 5. The CDR3 runs 12 residues. Donors underwent one heparinised blood draw, 95 to 150 mL on average. All of the sorted populations showed purity greater than 95%. TCRB transcripts that were expressed got sequenced, as all of the isolated RNA had been reverse transcribed. The method was immunoSEQ multiplex PCR; TCRdb's version includes in-frame clones alone and lacks a portion of them. The table includes more than 250,000 clones, approximately 25% detected once. In regard to this clone: What it binds is not known.

The sample comprised naive CD4+ T cells from blood. The V call is TRBV7-9, the J call TRBJ1-2, with 8 bases aligning to TRBD1. The receptor comes from a woman in her thirties with type 1 diabetes. Here the CDR3 reads CATSTGAYGYTF. CDR3 DNA sequence: TGTGCCACCTCGACAGGGGCCTATGGCTACACCTTC.